There are a few counts of the clone carrying this TCR beta chain. The antigen remains unidentified. The data were taken from a study of human T cells and chemical hapten exposure. General study points: Relative to control repertoires, expanded TCRs gave rise to significantly more large CDR3 similarity clusters.

V was shortened by 0 bases and J by 4 bases, with 12 bases between the two germline ends. The germline V gene has CDR1 MGHRA and CDR2 YSYEKL. The CDR3 loop spans 15 amino acids. Time point denoted: patch test 2, 6 weeks after DPC sensitization. Stated treatment: therapeutic diphenylcyclopropenone sensitization with weekly scalp DPC. TCRdb ran MiXCR on the RACE reads and lists one entry per CDR3 protein. The table lists just over 350,000 distinct CDR3 sequences, just under 6.5% of them singletons, with over 5.5% in the top ten. This TCR was sampled from a woman between 18 and 29 years old with alopecia areata. Some clones in this sample may be carry-over from other donors' samples. The gene calls are TRBV4-1 and TRBJ2-5, with D perhaps TRBD1 or TRBD2 (6 bases each). The sample consisted of whole blood, taken in connection with sensitization to the hapten diphenylcyclopropenone (DPC). The CDR3: CASSQDPRGGETQYF. The CDR3 DNA reads as TGCGCCAGCAGCCAAGATCCCAGGGGAGGAGAGACCCAGTACTTC.